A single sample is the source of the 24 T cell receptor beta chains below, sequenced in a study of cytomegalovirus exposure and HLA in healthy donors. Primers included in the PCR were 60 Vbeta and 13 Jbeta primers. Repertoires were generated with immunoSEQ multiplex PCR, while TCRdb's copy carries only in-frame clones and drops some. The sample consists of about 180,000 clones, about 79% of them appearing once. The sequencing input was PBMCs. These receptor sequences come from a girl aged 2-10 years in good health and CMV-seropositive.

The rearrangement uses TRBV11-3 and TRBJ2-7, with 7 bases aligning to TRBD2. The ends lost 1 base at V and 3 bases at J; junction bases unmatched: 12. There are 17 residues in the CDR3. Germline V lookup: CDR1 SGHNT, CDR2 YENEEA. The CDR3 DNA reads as TGTGCCAGCAGCTTAGGGTCCCTTGGGGGAGGGGTCTACGAGCAGTACTTC. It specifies CASSLGSLGGGVYEQYF.

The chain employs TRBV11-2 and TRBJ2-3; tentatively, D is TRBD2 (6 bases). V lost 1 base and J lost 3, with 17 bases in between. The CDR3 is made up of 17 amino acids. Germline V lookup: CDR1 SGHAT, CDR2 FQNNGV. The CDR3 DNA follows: TGTGCCAGCAGCTTAGTGTTGGGTTTGGGGGGAACAGATACGCAGTATTTT. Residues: CASSLVLGLGGTDTQYF.

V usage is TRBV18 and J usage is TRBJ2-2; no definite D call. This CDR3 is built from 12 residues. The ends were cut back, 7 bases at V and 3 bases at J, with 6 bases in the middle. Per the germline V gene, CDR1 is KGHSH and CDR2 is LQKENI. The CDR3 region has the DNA TGTGCCAGCTACGGGTACACCGGGGAGCTGTTTTTT. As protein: CASYGYTGELFF.

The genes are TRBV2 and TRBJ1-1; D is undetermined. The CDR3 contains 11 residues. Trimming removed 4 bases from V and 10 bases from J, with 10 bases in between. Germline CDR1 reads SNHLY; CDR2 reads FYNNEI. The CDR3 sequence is CASSAPGGAFF. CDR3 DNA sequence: TGTGCCAGCAGTGCCCCCGGTGGAGCTTTCTTT.

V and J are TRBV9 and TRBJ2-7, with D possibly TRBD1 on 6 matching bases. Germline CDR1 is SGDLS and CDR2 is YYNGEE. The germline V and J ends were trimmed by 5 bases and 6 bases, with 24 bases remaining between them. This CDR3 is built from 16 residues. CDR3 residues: CASSVTMDSSVGEQYF. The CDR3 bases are TGTGCCAGCAGTGTAACGATGGACAGTTCTGTGGGCGAGCAGTACTTC.

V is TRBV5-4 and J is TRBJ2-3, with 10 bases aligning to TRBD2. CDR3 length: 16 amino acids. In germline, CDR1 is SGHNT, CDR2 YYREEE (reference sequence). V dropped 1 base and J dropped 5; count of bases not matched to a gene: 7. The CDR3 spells CASSLSSGRSGDTQYF. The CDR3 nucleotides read TGTGCCAGCAGCTTGTCTAGCGGGAGATCTGGAGATACGCAGTATTTT.

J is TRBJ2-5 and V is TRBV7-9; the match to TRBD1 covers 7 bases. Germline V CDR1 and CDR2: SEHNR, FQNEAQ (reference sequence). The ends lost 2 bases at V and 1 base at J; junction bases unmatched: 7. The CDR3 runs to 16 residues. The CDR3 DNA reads TGTGCCAGCAGCTTAAGGACAGGCACACCCCAAGAGACCCAGTACTTC. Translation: CASSLRTGTPQETQYF.

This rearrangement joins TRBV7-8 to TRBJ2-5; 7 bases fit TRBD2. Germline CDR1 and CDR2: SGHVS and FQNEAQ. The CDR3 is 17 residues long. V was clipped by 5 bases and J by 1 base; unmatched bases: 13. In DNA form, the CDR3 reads TGTGCCAGCAGCCTCCGTGGGTTAGCGGGTAGCCAAGAGACCCAGTACTTC. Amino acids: CASSLRGLAGSQETQYF.

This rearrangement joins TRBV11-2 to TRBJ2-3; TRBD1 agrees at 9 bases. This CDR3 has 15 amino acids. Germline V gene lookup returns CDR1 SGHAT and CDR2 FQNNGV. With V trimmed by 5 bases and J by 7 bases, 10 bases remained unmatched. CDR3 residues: CASSLGTGSRNTQYF. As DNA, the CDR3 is TGTGCCAGCAGCCTCGGGACAGGGAGTAGAAATACGCAGTATTTT.

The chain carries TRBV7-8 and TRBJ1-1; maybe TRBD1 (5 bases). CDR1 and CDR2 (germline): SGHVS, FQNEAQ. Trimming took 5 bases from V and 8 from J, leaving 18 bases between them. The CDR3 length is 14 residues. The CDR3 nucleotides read TGTGCCAGCAGCCGCATAGCGGGACCCTTCGAAGCTTTCTTT. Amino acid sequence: CASSRIAGPFEAFF. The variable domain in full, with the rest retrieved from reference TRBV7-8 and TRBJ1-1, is GAGVSQSPRYKVAKRGQDVALRCDPISGHVSLFWYQQALGQGPEFLTYFQNEAQLDKSGLPSDRFFAERPEGSVSTLKIQRTQQEDSAVYLCASSRIAGPFEAFFGQGTRLTVV.

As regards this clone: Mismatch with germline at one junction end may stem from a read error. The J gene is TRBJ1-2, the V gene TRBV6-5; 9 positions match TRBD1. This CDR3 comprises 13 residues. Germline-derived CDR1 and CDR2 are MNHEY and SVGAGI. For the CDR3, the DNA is TGTGCCAGCAGTTACACCGGGACAGGGCAGACCTACTTC. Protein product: CASSYTGTGQTYF.

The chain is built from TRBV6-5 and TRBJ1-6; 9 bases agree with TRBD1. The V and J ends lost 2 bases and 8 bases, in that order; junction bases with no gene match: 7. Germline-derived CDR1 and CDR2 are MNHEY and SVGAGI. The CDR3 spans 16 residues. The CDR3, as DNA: TGTGCCAGCAGTTACGCTCCGGGACAGGGTTATTCACCCCTCCACTTT. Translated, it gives CASSYAPGQGYSPLHF.

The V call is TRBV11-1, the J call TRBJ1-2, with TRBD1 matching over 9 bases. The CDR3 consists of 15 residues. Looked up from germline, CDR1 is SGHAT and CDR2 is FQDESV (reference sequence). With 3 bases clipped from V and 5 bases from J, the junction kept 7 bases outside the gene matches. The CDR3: CASSLRTGAGYGYTF. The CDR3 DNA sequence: TGTGCCAGCAGCTTGAGGACAGGGGCAGGATATGGCTACACCTTC.

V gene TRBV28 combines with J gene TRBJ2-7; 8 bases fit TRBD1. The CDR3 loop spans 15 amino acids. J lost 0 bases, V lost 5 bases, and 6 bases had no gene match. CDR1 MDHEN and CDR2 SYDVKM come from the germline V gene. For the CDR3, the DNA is TGTGCCAGCAGTCAATCAACAGGGGGCTCCTACGAGCAGTACTTC. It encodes CASSQSTGGSYEQYF.

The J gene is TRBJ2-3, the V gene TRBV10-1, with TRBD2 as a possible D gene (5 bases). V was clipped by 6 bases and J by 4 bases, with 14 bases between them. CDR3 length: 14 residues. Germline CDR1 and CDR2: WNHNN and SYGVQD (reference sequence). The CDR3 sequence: CASSLDSRADTQYF. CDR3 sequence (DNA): TGCGCCAGCAGCCTGGACTCTCGCGCAGATACGCAGTATTTT.

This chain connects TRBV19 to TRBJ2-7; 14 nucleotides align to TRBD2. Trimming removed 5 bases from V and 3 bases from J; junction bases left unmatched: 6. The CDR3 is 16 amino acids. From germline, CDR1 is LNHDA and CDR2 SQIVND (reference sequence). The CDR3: CASSARLAGGIYEQYF. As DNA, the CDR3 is TGTGCCAGTAGTGCCAGACTAGCGGGAGGGATCTACGAGCAGTACTTC. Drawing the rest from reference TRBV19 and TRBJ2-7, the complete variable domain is DGGITQSPKYLFRKEGQNVTLSCEQNLNHDAMYWYRQDPGQGLRLIYYSQIVNDFQKGDIAEGYSVSREKKESFPLTVTSAQKNPTAFYLCASSARLAGGIYEQYFGPGTRLTVT.

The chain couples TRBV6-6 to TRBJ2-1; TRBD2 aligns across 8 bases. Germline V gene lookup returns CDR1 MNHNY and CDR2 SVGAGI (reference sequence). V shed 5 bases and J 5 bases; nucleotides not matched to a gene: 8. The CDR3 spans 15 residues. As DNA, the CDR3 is TGTGCCAGCAGTCACGGAGCGGGAGTGAACAATGAGCAGTTCTTC. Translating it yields CASSHGAGVNNEQFF.

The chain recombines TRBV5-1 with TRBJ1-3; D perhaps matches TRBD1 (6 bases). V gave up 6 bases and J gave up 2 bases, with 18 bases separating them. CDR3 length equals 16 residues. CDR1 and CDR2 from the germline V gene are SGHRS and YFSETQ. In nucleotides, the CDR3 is TGCGCCAGCACGCCGCAGGGGCCCGCTGCTGGAAACACCATATATTTT. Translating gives CASTPQGPAAGNTIYF.

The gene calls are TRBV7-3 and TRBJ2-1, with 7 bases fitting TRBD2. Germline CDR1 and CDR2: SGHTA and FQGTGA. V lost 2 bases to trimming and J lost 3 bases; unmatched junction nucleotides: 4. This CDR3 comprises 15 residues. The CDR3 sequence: CASSLVGGDYNEQFF. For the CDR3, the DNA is TGTGCCAGCAGCTTAGTGGGAGGGGACTACAATGAGCAGTTCTTC.

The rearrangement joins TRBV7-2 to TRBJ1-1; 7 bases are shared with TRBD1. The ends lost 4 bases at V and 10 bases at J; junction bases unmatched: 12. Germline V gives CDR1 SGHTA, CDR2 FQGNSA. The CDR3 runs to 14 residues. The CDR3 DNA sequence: TGTGCCAGCAGCTCACCGAAGGGGGCAAGGGTAGCTTTCTTT. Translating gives CASSSPKGARVAFF. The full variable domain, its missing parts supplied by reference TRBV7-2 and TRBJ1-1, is GAGVSQSPSNKVTEKGKDVELRCDPISGHTALYWYRQSLGQGLEFLIYFQGNSAPDKSGLPSDRFSAERTGGSVSTLTIQRTQQEDSAVYLCASSSPKGARVAFFGQGTRLTVV.

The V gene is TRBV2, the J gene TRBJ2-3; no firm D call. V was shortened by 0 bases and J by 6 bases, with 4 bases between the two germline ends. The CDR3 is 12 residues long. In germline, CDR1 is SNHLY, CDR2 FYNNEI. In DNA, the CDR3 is TGTGCCAGCAGTGAAGCCGGGGATACGCAGTATTTT. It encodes CASSEAGDTQYF.

CDR3 amino acids: CSVETAGLARGNTIYF. CDR3 bases: TGCAGCGTTGAAACCGCCGGCTTAGCTCGCGGAAACACCATATATTTT. The chain couples TRBV29-1 to TRBJ1-3, with no clear D. The CDR3 is 16 residues long. V was shortened by 2 bases and J by 4 bases, with 18 bases between the two germline ends. Germline CDR1 reads SQVTM; CDR2 reads ANQGSEA.

CDR3: CASSFALGAGVQETQYF. The CDR3 DNA reads as TGTGCCAGCAGCTTCGCCCTTGGAGCGGGGGTCCAAGAGACCCAGTACTTC. J is TRBJ2-5 and V is TRBV13; TRBD2 agrees at 8 bases. After removal of 3 bases from V and 1 base from J, the junction contained 10 bases not matched to a gene. This CDR3 comprises 17 residues. From germline, CDR1 is PRHDT and CDR2 FYEKMQ (reference sequence).

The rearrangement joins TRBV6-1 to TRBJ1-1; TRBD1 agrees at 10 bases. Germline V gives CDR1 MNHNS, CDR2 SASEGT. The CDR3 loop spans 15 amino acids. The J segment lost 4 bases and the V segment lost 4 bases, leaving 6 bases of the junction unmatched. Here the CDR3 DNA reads TGTGCCAGCAGTGCAATGCGGGACAGGGGCACTGAAGCTTTCTTT. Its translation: CASSAMRDRGTEAFF.